This T cell receptor (beta chain) came from a study of beta chain features in type 1 diabetes. Trimming cost V 5 bases and J 1 base, with 14 bases left between them. CDR1 is PRHDT and CDR2 is FYEKMQ in the germline V gene (reference sequence). CDR3 size: 15 residues. For this clone: Its antigen is unidentified.

General study findings and limits: When Type 1 diabetes patients were examined, their TCRB CDR3s proved moderately but significantly shorter in all four CD4+ subsets.

The isolated RNA, all of it, was reverse transcribed, so expressed TCRB transcripts were what got sequenced. Using immunoSEQ multiplex PCR, the repertoire was profiled, and TCRdb retains in-frame clones only, with some absent. The table records 600,000 or so clones, roughly an eighth of them present only once. V is TRBV13 and J is TRBJ2-5, with D uncertain. The sequencing sample was made of naive CD4+ T cells from blood. The sequence came from a man between 18 and 29 years old with type 1 diabetes. The CDR3 spells CASSRVGRLQETQYF. The CDR3 bases are TGTGCCAGCAGCCGAGTTGGACGTCTCCAAGAGACCCAGTACTTC.